What follows are 16 T cell receptor beta chains derived from one specimen sequenced in a study of CD8 T cells in Susac syndrome. Random hexamers were used to reverse transcribe the RNA input (about 0.5 to 1 ug). TCRdb passed the immunoSEQ multiplex PCR reads through MiXCR, listing each CDR3 protein once. Here the sample spans approximately 140,000 distinct CDR3 sequences, 85% to 95% being singletons. Sequences were obtained from CD4+ T cells from PBMCs. The receptors stem from a human donor with multiple sclerosis.

This chain links TRBV27 with TRBJ2-3; a possible D gene is TRBD2 (5 bases). The V end lost 4 bases, the J end lost 1 base, and 15 bases lay between the germline ends. Germline CDR1 and CDR2: MNHEY and SMNVEV (reference sequence). The CDR3 is made up of 16 amino acids. The CDR3: CASSSGLGGGTDTQYF. CDR3 in DNA: TGTGCCAGCAGTTCGGGCCTAGGAGGAGGCACAGATACGCAGTATTTT.

The chain links TRBV7-8 to TRBJ1-2, with unresolved D. This CDR3 comprises 16 residues. V was shortened by 4 bases and J by 2 bases, with 17 bases between the two germline ends. Germline V lookup: CDR1 SGHVS, CDR2 FQNEAQ. CDR3 DNA: TGTGCCAGCAGCTCATGGGGTAACAGTGCCAACTATGGCTACACCTTC. Its protein is CASSSWGNSANYGYTF.

The genes are TRBV29-1 and TRBJ2-7; perhaps TRBD2 as D (6 bases). The CDR3 totals 11 residues. V was trimmed by 6 bases and J by 3 bases, leaving 9 bases between them. The V gene's germline CDR1 is SQVTM and CDR2 ANQGSEA. The CDR3 sequence is CSVQDYYEQYF. CDR3 bases: TGCAGCGTGCAGGACTACTACGAGCAGTACTTC.

The CDR3 nucleotides are TGTGCCAGCAGCCATGGACTAGCGGTCGGGTCCTACGAGCAGTACTTC. It yields the protein CASSHGLAVGSYEQYF. V is TRBV5-4 and J is TRBJ2-7, with 10 positions matching TRBD2. Germline trimming cut 4 bases from V and 1 base from J; bases unmatched to any gene: 8. CDR1 is SGHNT, CDR2 YYREEE, per germline (reference sequence). This CDR3 region has 16 residues.

The chain employs TRBV9 and TRBJ1-1, with D hard to call. CDR3 size: 13 residues. Germline V gene sequence: CDR1 SGDLS, CDR2 YYNGEE. V was shortened by 0 bases and J by 1 base, with 4 bases between the two germline ends. This CDR3 is CASSVEGNTEAFF. The CDR3 bases are TGTGCCAGCAGCGTAGAGGGGAACACTGAAGCTTTCTTT.

The rearrangement joins TRBV5-1 to TRBJ2-7; possible D gene TRBD1, 5 bases. The germline CDR1 and CDR2 sequences are SGHRS and YFSETQ. Trimming pared 2 bases from V and 3 bases from J, leaving 12 bases between. This CDR3 contains 14 residues. The CDR3 region has the DNA TGCGCCAGCAGCTTCGGCTCAGGGAACTACGAGCAGTACTTC. The encoded protein is CASSFGSGNYEQYF.

This chain uses TRBV4-3 with TRBJ2-1; the D is unclear. The CDR3 is 13 amino acids. V was cut by 3 bases and J by 5 bases, with 8 bases left in between. Germline values: CDR1 LGHNA, CDR2 YSLEER. In DNA form, the CDR3 reads TGCGCCAGCAGCCAGGAACTGAACAATGAGCAGTTCTTC. Translated, it gives CASSQELNNEQFF.

V gene TRBV6-5 combines with J gene TRBJ1-1; TRBD1 agrees at 8 bases. CDR1 is MNHEY and CDR2 is SVGAGI in the germline V gene. V was clipped by 5 bases and J by 1 base; unmatched bases: 3. The CDR3 is 14 amino acids. CDR3 amino acids: CASSTGTGNTEAFF. CDR3 DNA: TGTGCCAGCAGTACTGGGACAGGGAACACTGAAGCTTTCTTT.

Only a few counts were recorded for this clonotype. The rearrangement links TRBV19 to TRBJ2-3; 7 bases map to TRBD2. The CDR3 runs 16 residues. After removal of 7 bases from V and 6 bases from J, the junction contained 16 bases not matched to a gene. Germline assignment: CDR1 LNHDA and CDR2 SQIVND (reference sequence). The CDR3 sequence is CASTKRRLASLDTQYF. The CDR3 DNA reads as TGTGCCAGTACCAAACGCCGACTAGCAAGTTTGGATACGCAGTATTTT.

V and J are TRBV24-1 and TRBJ2-1; tentative D call: TRBD1 (6 bases). The CDR3 loop spans 15 amino acids. In germline, CDR1 is KGHDR, CDR2 SFDVKD. Trimming removed 3 bases from V and 9 bases from J, with 17 bases in between. CDR3 sequence (DNA): TGTGCCACCAGTGATCAGACAGGAGCCACGGGTGAGCAGTTCTTC. Translating it yields CATSDQTGATGEQFF.

The V and J genes are TRBV7-9 and TRBJ2-1, with 9 bases that match TRBD2. The CDR3 is 15 amino acids. Germline V CDR1 and CDR2: SEHNR, FQNEAQ (reference sequence). Unmatched junction bases numbered 7, after V lost 5 bases and J lost 5 bases. The CDR3 DNA reads TGTGCCAGCAGCCCGATTAGCGGGGGCCACAATGAGCAGTTCTTC. This gives the protein CASSPISGGHNEQFF. Drawing the rest from reference TRBV7-9 and TRBJ2-1, the complete variable domain is DTGVSQNPRHKITKRGQNVTFRCDPISEHNRLYWYRQTLGQGPEFLTYFQNEAQLEKSRLLSDRFSAERPKGSFSTLEIQRTEQGDSAMYLCASSPISGGHNEQFFGPGTRLTVL.

This clonotype has just one count. The rearrangement joins TRBV7-9 to TRBJ2-7; 9 bases align to TRBD2. The length of the CDR3 is 17 residues. Germline V lookup: CDR1 SEHNR, CDR2 FQNEAQ (reference sequence). The junction had 12 bases not matched to a gene; V was cut back by 5 bases and J by 1 base. The CDR3 DNA follows: TGTGCCAGCAGCCTTTACCAAGGACTAGCGAATTCCTACGAGCAGTACTTC. This sequence encodes CASSLYQGLANSYEQYF. The full variable domain, rest sourced from reference TRBV7-9 and TRBJ2-7, is DTGVSQNPRHKITKRGQNVTFRCDPISEHNRLYWYRQTLGQGPEFLTYFQNEAQLEKSRLLSDRFSAERPKGSFSTLEIQRTEQGDSAMYLCASSLYQGLANSYEQYFGPGTRLTVT.

The chain is built from TRBV6-5 and TRBJ1-2; D gene unclear. The CDR3 has 11 residues. V was shortened by 6 bases and J by 6 bases, with 8 bases between the two germline ends. The germline V gene has CDR1 MNHEY and CDR2 SVGAGI. CDR3 sequence: CASRFLDGYTF. CDR3 bases: TGTGCCAGCAGGTTTCTGGATGGCTACACCTTC.

This clonotype has only one observation. The chain links TRBV28 to TRBJ2-7, with no clear D. The V gene lost 2 bases and the J gene lost 2 bases, with 7 bases spanning the gap. This CDR3 has 13 residues. Germline V gene lookup returns CDR1 MDHEN and CDR2 SYDVKM. The CDR3 bases are TGTGCCAGCAGTTTAGAGGACCCCTACGAGCAGTACTTC. As protein: CASSLEDPYEQYF. The full variable domain, completed using reference TRBV28 and TRBJ2-7, is DVKVTQSSRYLVKRTGEKVFLECVQDMDHENMFWYRQDPGLGLRLIYFSYDVKMKEKGDIPEGYSVSREKKERFSLILESASTNQTSMYLCASSLEDPYEQYFGPGTRLTVT.

CDR3 sequence reads: CASSQALNPSPLHF. The CDR3 DNA reads TGTGCCAGCAGCCAGGCTCTGAACCCCTCACCCCTCCACTTT. The V call is TRBV14, the J call TRBJ1-6; no clear D. There are 14 residues in the CDR3. V gave up 3 bases and J gave up 10 bases, with 13 bases separating them. Germline V gene lookup returns CDR1 SGHDN and CDR2 FVKESK. Based on the CDR3 plus reference TRBV14 and TRBJ1-6, the full variable domain is EAGVTQFPSHSVIEKGQTVTLRCDPISGHDNLYWYRRVMGKEIKFLLHFVKESKQDESGMPNNRFLAERTGGTYSTLKVQPAELEDSGVYFCASSQALNPSPLHFGNGTRLTVT.

The V and J genes are TRBV10-3 and TRBJ2-5, with D maybe TRBD1 (6 bases). The V gene's germline CDR1 is ENHRY and CDR2 SYGVKD. This CDR3 comprises 13 residues. V gave up 7 bases and J gave up 1 base, with 10 bases separating them. CDR3 amino acids: CAIKQGSQETQYF. Here the CDR3 DNA reads TGTGCCATCAAACAGGGTAGCCAAGAGACCCAGTACTTC.